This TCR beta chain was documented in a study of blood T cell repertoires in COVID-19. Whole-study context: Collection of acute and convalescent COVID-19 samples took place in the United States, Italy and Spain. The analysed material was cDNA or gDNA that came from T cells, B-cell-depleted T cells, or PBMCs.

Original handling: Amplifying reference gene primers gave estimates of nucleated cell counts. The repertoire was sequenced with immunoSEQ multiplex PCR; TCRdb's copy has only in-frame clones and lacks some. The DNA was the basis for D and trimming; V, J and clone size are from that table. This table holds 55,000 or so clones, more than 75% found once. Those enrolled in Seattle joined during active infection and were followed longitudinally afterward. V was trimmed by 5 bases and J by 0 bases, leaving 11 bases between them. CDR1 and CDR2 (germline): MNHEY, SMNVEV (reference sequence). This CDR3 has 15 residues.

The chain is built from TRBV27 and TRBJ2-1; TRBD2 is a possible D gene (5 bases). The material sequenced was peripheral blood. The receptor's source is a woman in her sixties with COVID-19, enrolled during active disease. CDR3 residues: CASSTTSGSYNEQFF. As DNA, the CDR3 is TGTGCCAGCAGTACCACTAGTGGCTCCTACAATGAGCAGTTCTTC.